This is a list of T cell receptor beta chains from one sample in a study of sequential checkpoint blockade in melanoma. Sequencing used immunoSEQ multiplex PCR; TCRdb keeps in-frame clones, though not all of them. The sample holds more than 6,500 clones, approximately 30% seen once. The sequencing used tumor tissue (inferred from file names), collected from a patient given nivolumab and ipilimumab in sequence. These receptors originate from a human donor with melanoma. CDR3s include the opening cysteine and the closing phenylalanine or tryptophan. A D gene is named only where the DNA matches it firmly. Size is omitted from some rows. Given values are once, few, many or a class for expanded clones.

v_gene	len	d_gene	j_gene	abundance	CDR3aa	CDR3nt
TRBV19	15	TRBD1	TRBJ2-1	NA	CASSLKGQGVLRQFF	TGTGCCAGTAGTTTGAAGGGACAGGGGGTCCTGAGGCAGTTCTTC
TRBV11-3	14	NA	TRBJ2-7	many	CASSLGWDSYEQYF	TGTGCCAGCAGCTTAGGGTGGGACTCCTACGAGCAGTACTTC
TRBV18	12	TRBD1	TRBJ2-7	NA	CASSPGQSEQYF	TGTGCCAGCTCACCGGGACAGTCCGAGCAGTACTTC
TRBV6-8	14	NA	TRBJ2-1	NA	CASSYSARRDEQFF	TGTGCCAGCAGTTACTCAGCCAGGCGCGATGAGCAGTTCTTC
TRBV5-1	14	NA	TRBJ1-1	NA	CASSLYGKGTEAFF	TGCGCCAGCAGCTTGTACGGGAAAGGTACTGAAGCTTTCTTT
TRBV11-3	14	NA	TRBJ2-2	many	CASSLVQGTGELFF	TGTGCCAGCAGCTTAGTCCAGGGCACCGGGGAGCTGTTTTTT
TRBV19	14	NA	TRBJ1-4	NA	CASSSGQRVEKLFF	TGTGCCAGTAGTAGCGGACAGAGGGTTGAAAAACTGTTTTTT
TRBV6-8	16	TRBD2	TRBJ2-1	few	CASSFQRGGSYNEQFF	TGTGCCAGCAGCTTCCAGCGGGGGGGCTCCTACAATGAGCAGTTCTTC
TRBV6-8	15	NA	TRBJ2-7	few	CASSYPSATTYEQYF	TGTGCCAGCAGTTACCCCTCTGCAACTACCTACGAGCAGTACTTC
TRBV30	12	NA	TRBJ1-4	few	CAWSVAKEKLFF	TGTGCCTGGAGTGTAGCGAAGGAAAAACTGTTTTTT
TRBV28	13	NA	TRBJ2-7	few	CASSLSNPYEQYF	TGTGCCAGCAGTTTATCTAACCCCTACGAGCAGTACTTC
TRBV23-1	14	NA	TRBJ2-5	many	CASSVGGVKETQYF	TGCGCCAGCAGCGTTGGTGGGGTTAAAGAGACCCAGTACTTC
TRBV19	14	NA	TRBJ2-2	once	CASGSGIGTGELFF	TGTGCCAGTGGTTCCGGGATCGGAACCGGGGAGCTGTTTTTT
TRBV9	16	NA	TRBJ1-6	medium-sized	CASSDLLGVMNSPLHF	TGTGCCAGCAGTGATTTGTTAGGGGTGATGAATTCACCCCTCCACTTT
TRBV6-7	11	NA	TRBJ1-1	NA	CASLWGSEAFF	TGTGCCAGCCTTTGGGGGTCTGAAGCTTTCTTT
TRBV19	15	NA	TRBJ2-3	NA	CASSLTGTSTDTQYF	TGTGCCAGTAGTCTAACGGGCACTAGCACAGATACGCAGTATTTT
TRBV25-1	16	TRBD2	TRBJ2-3	once	CASSDSRAGRADTQYF	TGTGCCAGCAGTGACTCGAGGGCAGGGAGGGCAGATACGCAGTATTTT
TRBV23-1	15	NA	TRBJ1-2	many	CASSRTRGGNYGYTF	TGCGCCAGCAGCCGCACCCGTGGCGGGAACTATGGCTACACCTTC
TRBV6-8	12	TRBD2	TRBJ2-5	NA	CAISWEGETQYF	TGTGCCATCAGTTGGGAGGGGGAGACCCAGTACTTC
TRBV29-1	15	TRBD1	TRBJ2-3	NA	CSVDIRTGGTDTQYF	TGCAGCGTGGACATCCGGACAGGAGGCACAGATACGCAGTATTTT
TRBV11-3	14	NA	TRBJ2-7	NA	CASSRDKGSYEQYF	TGTGCCAGCAGCCGGGACAAAGGGAGCTACGAGCAGTACTTC
TRBV11-3	15	NA	TRBJ1-3	few	CASSPHSTSGNTIYF	TGTGCCAGCTCCCCCCACAGTACCTCTGGAAACACCATATATTTT
TRBV19	15	NA	TRBJ2-1	NA	CASSFDSSSYNEQFF	TGTGCCAGTAGTTTCGACTCGAGCTCCTACAATGAGCAGTTCTTC
TRBV18	14	NA	TRBJ2-7	NA	CASSPPARSYEQYF	TGTGCCAGCTCACCACCCGCTCGGTCCTACGAGCAGTACTTC
TRBV11-3	15	TRBD1	TRBJ1-1	many	CASSQKTGGRTEAFF	TGTGCCAGCAGCCAGAAGACAGGGGGTAGAACTGAAGCTTTCTTT
TRBV6-8	17	TRBD1	TRBJ2-3	NA	CASSYAGRGPNSDTQYF	TGTGCCAGCAGTTACGCGGGCAGGGGGCCTAATTCAGATACGCAGTATTTT
TRBV6-8	18	NA	TRBJ1-3	few	CASSSPPGRLNSGNTIYF	TGTGCCAGCAGTTCGCCACCAGGCAGGCTCAACTCTGGAAACACCATATATTTT
TRBV6-8	12	TRBD1	TRBJ1-5	few	CASRTPGQKQHF	TGTGCCAGCCGAACCCCGGGACAGAAACAGCATTTT
TRBV18	15	NA	TRBJ2-2	NA	CASSSRGLDTGELFF	TGTGCCAGCTCATCACGGGGCCTCGACACCGGGGAGCTGTTTTTT
TRBV5-1	14	NA	TRBJ1-2	NA	CASSLDTGAYGYTF	TGCGCCAGCAGCTTGGACACCGGGGCCTATGGCTACACCTTC
TRBV30	17	TRBD1	TRBJ1-2	NA	CAWRAISTGVPFYGYTF	TGTGCCTGGAGGGCAATCTCGACAGGGGTCCCCTTCTATGGCTACACCTTC
TRBV19	14	TRBD1	TRBJ1-5	NA	CASSDRGLIQPQHF	TGTGCCAGTAGCGACAGGGGGCTTATTCAGCCCCAGCATTTT
TRBV6-8	15	NA	TRBJ2-3	many	CASSYWALSTDTQYF	TGTGCCAGCAGTTATTGGGCACTGAGCACAGATACGCAGTATTTT
TRBV30	14	NA	TRBJ2-2	few	CAWSTGDFTGELFF	TGTGCCTGGAGTACCGGAGACTTCACCGGGGAGCTGTTTTTT
TRBV19	14	NA	TRBJ2-5	NA	CASSRYHGTETQYF	TGTGCCAGTAGTAGATACCACGGAACAGAGACCCAGTACTTC
TRBV6-8	14	NA	TRBJ2-6	NA	CASMGGSGANVLTF	TGTGCCAGCATGGGGGGCTCTGGGGCCAACGTCCTGACTTTC
TRBV5-1	14	NA	TRBJ1-1	NA	CASSLDGGDTEAFF	TGCGCCAGCAGCTTGGACGGGGGGGACACTGAAGCTTTCTTT
TRBV18	15	TRBD1	TRBJ1-1	NA	CASSLSDRGLAEAFF	TGTGCCAGCTCACTCTCCGACAGGGGGCTTGCTGAAGCTTTCTTT
TRBV6-8	15	NA	TRBJ2-1	NA	CASSLNGAIGNEQFF	TGTGCCAGCAGTTTGAATGGGGCGATTGGCAATGAGCAGTTCTTC
TRBV19	14	NA	TRBJ1-2	NA	CASSIANSPYGYTF	TGTGCCAGTAGTATTGCTAACAGCCCCTATGGCTACACCTTC
TRBV5-1	15	NA	TRBJ2-1	NA	CASSSGRSLPREQFF	TGCGCCAGCAGCTCCGGTCGGAGCCTCCCCAGGGAGCAGTTCTTC
TRBV19	13	NA	TRBJ1-1	NA	CASSRDRITEAFF	TGTGCCAGTAGTAGGGATCGGATCACTGAAGCTTTCTTT
TRBV6-8	14	TRBD1	TRBJ1-5	few	CASSVDRGNQPQHF	TGTGCCAGCAGTGTTGACAGGGGCAATCAGCCCCAGCATTTT
TRBV6-8	15	NA	TRBJ2-5	NA	CASSTQDSRGETQYF	TGTGCCAGCAGTACCCAGGACAGTCGGGGGGAGACCCAGTACTTC
TRBV6-8	14	TRBD1	TRBJ1-2	NA	CASRMDRGNYGYTF	TGTGCCAGCAGGATGGACAGGGGAAACTATGGCTACACCTTC
TRBV11-3	15	TRBD2	TRBJ2-2	few	CASSLFAGGTGELFF	TGTGCCAGCAGCTTATTTGCGGGAGGAACCGGGGAGCTGTTTTTT
TRBV9	15	NA	TRBJ1-2	few	CASSVDGQPRYGYTF	TGTGCCAGCAGCGTAGACGGACAGCCGAGGTATGGCTACACCTTC
TRBV6-8	16	NA	TRBJ2-3	few	CASSYSTDSSTDTQYF	TGTGCCAGCAGTTACTCGACAGACTCTAGCACAGATACGCAGTATTTT
TRBV19	14	NA	TRBJ2-1	once	CASNHGAGGNEQFF	TGTGCCAGTAATCACGGGGCCGGGGGCAATGAGCAGTTCTTC
TRBV11-3	16	TRBD2	TRBJ2-1	many	CASSLPTSGTYNEQFF	TGTGCCAGCAGCTTACCGACTAGCGGAACGTACAATGAGCAGTTCTTC
TRBV6-8	14	NA	TRBJ1-1	few	CASRSEVFNTEAFF	TGTGCCAGCCGCAGCGAAGTGTTCAACACTGAAGCTTTCTTT
TRBV9	16	TRBD2	TRBJ2-1	NA	CASTQAGGPGYNEQFF	TGTGCCAGCACCCAAGCGGGAGGGCCGGGCTACAATGAGCAGTTCTTC